This T cell receptor beta chain was documented in a study of response to subunit inactivated influenza vaccine. The study, taken as a whole, reports: The authors put forward the suggestion that each seasonal influenza vaccination may bring in only a limited number of new T cells.

CDR3 size: 12 residues. Trimming took off 7 bases at V and 7 bases at J, with 12 bases between the two ends. Germline-derived CDR1 and CDR2 are KGHDR and SFDVKD. MiXCR was run by TCRdb on the RT-PCR reads, yielding one entry per CDR3 protein. The sample yields 500,000 to 650,000 distinct CDR3 sequences, less than 10% seen once. To note about this clonotype: Its target is unknown.

The sequencing used PBMCs from blood, collected approximately 25 months after vaccination. The chain recombines TRBV24-1 with TRBJ1-2, with TRBD1 as a possible D gene (5 bases). The clonotype comes from a man between 50 and 69 years old who received an inactivated influenza vaccine. In nucleotides, the CDR3 is TGTGCCACCAGAGGGAACGGGGGTGGCTACACCTTC. Its translation is CATRGNGGGYTF.